These 9 T cell receptor beta chains originate from one sample sequenced in a study of T cells in Graves' hyperthyroidism and ophthalmopathy. The TCR beta CDR3 regions underwent amplification using RNA transcripts as the source. Carried out on the TCR CDR3, a first-round RT-PCR used the HTBI primer set. TCRdb passed the multiplex PCR reads through MiXCR, listing each CDR3 protein once. The sample shows 660,000 or so distinct CDR3 sequences, over 40% of them seen only once. The sequencing sample was made of peripheral blood or thyroid tissue (not recorded which). Receptors originate from an adult man with Graves' disease, either hyperthyroidism or ophthalmopathy (not recorded which).

This clonotype occurred many times. This sequence joins TRBV7-8 and TRBJ1-1; TRBD1 might be the D (6 bases). The germline V gene encodes CDR1 SGHVS and CDR2 FQNEAQ. The CDR3 is made up of 14 amino acids. Between the trimmed V and J ends, which lost 5 bases and 4 bases, there was a span of 14 bases. CDR3 region: CASSLPGQFTEAFF. The CDR3 nucleotides are TGTGCCAGCAGCCTACCGGGACAATTCACTGAAGCTTTCTTT.

The table lists this clonotype with many counts. The rearrangement joins TRBV19 to TRBJ2-6; D is unresolved. This CDR3 is 16 amino acids long. The germline V and J ends were trimmed by 4 bases and 0 bases, with 10 bases remaining between them. Germline CDR1 LNHDA, CDR2 SQIVND (reference sequence). This CDR3 is CASSTGRDSGANVLTF. CDR3 sequence (DNA): TGTGCCAGTAGTACCGGACGAGACTCTGGGGCCAACGTCCTGACTTTC. The variable domain in full, with the rest retrieved from reference TRBV19 and TRBJ2-6, is DGGITQSPKYLFRKEGQNVTLSCEQNLNHDAMYWYRQDPGQGLRLIYYSQIVNDFQKGDIAEGYSVSREKKESFPLTVTSAQKNPTAFYLCASSTGRDSGANVLTFGAGSRLTVL.

This clonotype was observed a handful of times. The chain recombines TRBV20-1 with TRBJ1-5, with 9 bases lining up with TRBD1. The CDR3 sequence is 16 residues long. The ends lost 1 base at V and 2 bases at J; junction bases unmatched: 6. Germline V gene data show CDR1 as DFQATT and CDR2 as SNEGSKA (reference sequence). The CDR3 nucleotides are TGCAGTGCTAGAGGACAGGGGGGGGCGGGCAATCAGCCCCAGCATTTT. Encoded protein: CSARGQGGAGNQPQHF.

The chain links TRBV6-1 to TRBJ2-2; TRBD1 matches 8 bases. Germline assignment: CDR1 MNHNS and CDR2 SASEGT. V trimming: 5 bases; J trimming: 7 bases; junction bases outside the gene matches: 9. The CDR3 contains 15 residues. The CDR3 DNA is TGTGCCAGCAGTCACGGACAGGGACAAGGCGGGGAGCTGTTTTTT. It yields the protein CASSHGQGQGGELFF.

This clonotype was seen many times. The chain recombines TRBV2 with TRBJ1-5, with 8 bases fitting TRBD1. The CDR3 consists of 15 residues. Germline V gene sequence: CDR1 SNHLY, CDR2 FYNNEI. Trimming at V came to 5 bases and at J to 1 base, leaving 4 bases not matched to a gene. The CDR3 DNA reads TGTGCCAGCAGTACCGACAGGGGAAGCAATCAGCCCCAGCATTTT. The encoded protein is CASSTDRGSNQPQHF.

The rearrangement uses TRBV25-1 and TRBJ1-6, with no clear D. Trimming pared 6 bases from V and 8 bases from J, leaving 8 bases between. The CDR3 spans 12 residues. The germline V gene has CDR1 MGHDK and CDR2 SYGVNS. The CDR3: CASSPGHSPLHF. In DNA form, the CDR3 reads TGTGCCAGCAGCCCGGGTCATTCACCCCTCCACTTT.

In its sample, this clonotype was seen many times. V gene TRBV10-3 combines with J gene TRBJ2-7; 7 nucleotides align to TRBD1. Per the germline V gene, CDR1 is ENHRY and CDR2 is SYGVKD. The CDR3 totals 12 residues. V was clipped by 4 bases and J by 6 bases; unmatched bases: 3. As DNA, the CDR3 is TGTGCCATCAGTGTAACAGGGGCCGAGCAGTACTTC. It encodes CAISVTGAEQYF.

This clonotype was recorded a few times. This chain uses TRBV20-1 with TRBJ1-6; weak D call: TRBD1 (6 bases). The CDR3 covers 15 residues. Looked up from germline, CDR1 is DFQATT and CDR2 is SNEGSKA (reference sequence). Trimming cost V 0 bases and J 7 bases, with 13 bases left between them. CDR3 DNA: TGCAGTGCTAGAGAACAGGGCGCATTAAATTCACCCCTCCACTTT. Protein product: CSAREQGALNSPLHF.

This clonotype was detected many times. The V call is TRBV10-1, the J call TRBJ2-7; 10 bases are shared with TRBD2. With 4 bases clipped from V and 5 bases from J, the junction kept 5 bases outside the gene matches. The germline gives CDR1 WNHNN, CDR2 SYGVQD (reference sequence). The CDR3 covers 14 residues. In DNA, the CDR3 is TGCGCCAGCAGTGCCGCTAGCGGGAGAGACGAGCAGTACTTC. It specifies CASSAASGRDEQYF.